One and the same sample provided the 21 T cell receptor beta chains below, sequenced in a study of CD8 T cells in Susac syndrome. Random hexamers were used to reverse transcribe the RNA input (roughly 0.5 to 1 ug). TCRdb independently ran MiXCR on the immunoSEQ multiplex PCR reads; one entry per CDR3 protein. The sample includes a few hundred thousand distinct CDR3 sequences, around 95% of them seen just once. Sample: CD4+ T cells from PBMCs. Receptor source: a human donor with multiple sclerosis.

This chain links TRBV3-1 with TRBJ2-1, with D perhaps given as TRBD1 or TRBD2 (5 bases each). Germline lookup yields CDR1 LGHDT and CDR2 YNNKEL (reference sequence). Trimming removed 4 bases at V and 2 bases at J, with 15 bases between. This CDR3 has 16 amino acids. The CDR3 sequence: CASSLSPGTTYNEQFF. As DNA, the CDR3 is TGTGCCAGCAGCCTGTCCCCGGGGACGACCTACAATGAGCAGTTCTTC.

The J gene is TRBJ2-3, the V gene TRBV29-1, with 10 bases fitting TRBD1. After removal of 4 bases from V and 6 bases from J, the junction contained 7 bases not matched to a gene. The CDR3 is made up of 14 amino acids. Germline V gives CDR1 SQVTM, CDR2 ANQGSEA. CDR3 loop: CSVALRTGGDTQYF. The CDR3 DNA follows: TGCAGCGTTGCTCTCCGGACAGGGGGGGATACGCAGTATTTT.

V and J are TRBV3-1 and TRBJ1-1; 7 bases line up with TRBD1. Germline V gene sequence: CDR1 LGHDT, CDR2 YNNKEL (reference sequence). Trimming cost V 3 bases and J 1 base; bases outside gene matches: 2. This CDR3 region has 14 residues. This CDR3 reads CASSHRDRNTEAFF. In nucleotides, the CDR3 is TGTGCCAGCAGCCACCGGGACAGGAACACTGAAGCTTTCTTT.

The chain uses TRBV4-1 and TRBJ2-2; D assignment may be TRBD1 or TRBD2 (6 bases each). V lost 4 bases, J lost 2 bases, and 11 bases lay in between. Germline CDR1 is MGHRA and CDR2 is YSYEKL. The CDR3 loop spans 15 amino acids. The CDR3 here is CASSPTGANTGELFF. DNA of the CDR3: TGCGCCAGCAGCCCCACGGGGGCAAACACCGGGGAGCTGTTTTTT.

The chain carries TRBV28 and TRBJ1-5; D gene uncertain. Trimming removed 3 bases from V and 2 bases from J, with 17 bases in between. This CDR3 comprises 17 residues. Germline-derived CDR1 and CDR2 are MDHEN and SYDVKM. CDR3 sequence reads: CASSFLASRVRNQPQHF. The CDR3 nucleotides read TGTGCCAGCAGTTTTCTGGCATCCCGGGTGCGCAATCAGCCCCAGCATTTT. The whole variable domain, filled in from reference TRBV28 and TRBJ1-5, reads DVKVTQSSRYLVKRTGEKVFLECVQDMDHENMFWYRQDPGLGLRLIYFSYDVKMKEKGDIPEGYSVSREKKERFSLILESASTNQTSMYLCASSFLASRVRNQPQHFGDGTRLSIL.

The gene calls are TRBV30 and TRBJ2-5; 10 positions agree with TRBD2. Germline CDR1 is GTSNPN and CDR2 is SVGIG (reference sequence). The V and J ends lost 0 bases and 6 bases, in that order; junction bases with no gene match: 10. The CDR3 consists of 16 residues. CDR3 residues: CAWSVAGGPRGKTQYF. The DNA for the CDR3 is TGTGCCTGGAGTGTAGCGGGAGGGCCTAGGGGAAAGACCCAGTACTTC.

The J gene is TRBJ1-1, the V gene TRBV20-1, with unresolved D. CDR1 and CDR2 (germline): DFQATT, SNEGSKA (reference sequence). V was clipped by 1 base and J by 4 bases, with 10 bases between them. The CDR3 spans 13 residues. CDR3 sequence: CSARVGGPTEAFF. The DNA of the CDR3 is TGCAGTGCTAGAGTCGGAGGGCCCACTGAAGCTTTCTTT.

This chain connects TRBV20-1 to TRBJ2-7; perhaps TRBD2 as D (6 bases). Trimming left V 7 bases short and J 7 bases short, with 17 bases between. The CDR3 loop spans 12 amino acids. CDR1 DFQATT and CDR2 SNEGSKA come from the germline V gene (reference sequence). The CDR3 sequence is CSVRGPGDEQYF. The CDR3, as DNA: TGCAGTGTAAGAGGTCCGGGAGATGAGCAGTACTTC.

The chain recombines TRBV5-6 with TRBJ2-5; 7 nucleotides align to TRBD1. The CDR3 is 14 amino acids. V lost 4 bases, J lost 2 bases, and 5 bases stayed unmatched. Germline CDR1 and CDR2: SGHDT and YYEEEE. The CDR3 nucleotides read TGTGCCAGCAGCCTAGAACAGGGGCAAGAGACCCAGTACTTC. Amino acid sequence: CASSLEQGQETQYF.

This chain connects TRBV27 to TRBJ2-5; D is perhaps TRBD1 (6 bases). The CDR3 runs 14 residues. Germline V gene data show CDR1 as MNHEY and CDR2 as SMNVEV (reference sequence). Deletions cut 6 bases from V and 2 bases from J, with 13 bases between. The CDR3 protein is CASRPQGPQETQYF. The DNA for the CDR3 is TGTGCCAGCAGACCACAGGGTCCTCAAGAGACCCAGTACTTC.

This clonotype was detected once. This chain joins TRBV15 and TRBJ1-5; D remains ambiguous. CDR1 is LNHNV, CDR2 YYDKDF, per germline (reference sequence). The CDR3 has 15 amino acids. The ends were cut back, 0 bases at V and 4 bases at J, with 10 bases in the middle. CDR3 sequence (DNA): TGTGCCACCAGCAGAGATTCGGTAACTAATCAGCCCCAGCATTTT. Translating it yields CATSRDSVTNQPQHF.

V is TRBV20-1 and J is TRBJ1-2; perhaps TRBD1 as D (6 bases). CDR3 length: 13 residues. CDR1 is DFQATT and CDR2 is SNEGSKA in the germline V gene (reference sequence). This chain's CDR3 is CLAAHRESYGYTF. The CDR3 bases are TGCTTGGCAGCGCACAGGGAGTCCTATGGCTACACCTTC.

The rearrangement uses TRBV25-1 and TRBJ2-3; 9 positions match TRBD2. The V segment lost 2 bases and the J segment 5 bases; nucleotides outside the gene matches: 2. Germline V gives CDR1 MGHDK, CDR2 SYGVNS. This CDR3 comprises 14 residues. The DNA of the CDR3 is TGTGCCAGCAGTGAAGCTAGCGGGATAGATACGCAGTATTTT. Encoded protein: CASSEASGIDTQYF. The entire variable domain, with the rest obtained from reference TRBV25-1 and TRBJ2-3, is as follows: EADIYQTPRYLVIGTGKKITLECSQTMGHDKMYWYQQDPGMELHLIHYSYGVNSTEKGDLSSESTVSRIRTEHFPLTLESARPSHTSQYLCASSEASGIDTQYFGPGTRLTVL.

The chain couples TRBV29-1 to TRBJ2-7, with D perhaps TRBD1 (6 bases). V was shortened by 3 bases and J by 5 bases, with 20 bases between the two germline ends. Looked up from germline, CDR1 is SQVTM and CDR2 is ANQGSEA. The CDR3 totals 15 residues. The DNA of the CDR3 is TGCAGCGTTGAGTCTTATGACAGGTCGTCCCACGAGCAGTACTTC. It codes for CSVESYDRSSHEQYF.

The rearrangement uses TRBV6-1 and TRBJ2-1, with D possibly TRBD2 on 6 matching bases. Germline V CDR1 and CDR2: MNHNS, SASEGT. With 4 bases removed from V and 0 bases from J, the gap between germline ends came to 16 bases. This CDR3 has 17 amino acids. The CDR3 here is CASSVDQGLYSYNEQFF. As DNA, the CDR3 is TGTGCCAGCAGTGTTGATCAGGGACTCTACTCCTACAATGAGCAGTTCTTC.

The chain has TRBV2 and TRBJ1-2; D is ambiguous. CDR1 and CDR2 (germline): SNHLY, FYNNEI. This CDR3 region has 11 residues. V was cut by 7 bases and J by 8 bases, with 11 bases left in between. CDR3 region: CASMVRVGYTF. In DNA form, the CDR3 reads TGTGCCAGCATGGTCCGGGTGGGCTACACCTTC.

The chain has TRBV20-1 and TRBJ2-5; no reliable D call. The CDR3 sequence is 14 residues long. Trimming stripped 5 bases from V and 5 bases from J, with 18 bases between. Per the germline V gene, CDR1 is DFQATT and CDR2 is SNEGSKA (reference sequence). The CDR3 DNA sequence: TGCAGTGCTCAGCTTGAGAGAACGTGGGAGACCCAGTACTTC. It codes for CSAQLERTWETQYF.

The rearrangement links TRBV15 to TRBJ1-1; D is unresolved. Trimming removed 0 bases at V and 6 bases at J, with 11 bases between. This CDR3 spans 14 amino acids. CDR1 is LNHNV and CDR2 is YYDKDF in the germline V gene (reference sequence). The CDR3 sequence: CATSRDGSTPEAFF. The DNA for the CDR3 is TGTGCCACCAGCAGAGACGGGTCTACACCTGAAGCTTTCTTT.

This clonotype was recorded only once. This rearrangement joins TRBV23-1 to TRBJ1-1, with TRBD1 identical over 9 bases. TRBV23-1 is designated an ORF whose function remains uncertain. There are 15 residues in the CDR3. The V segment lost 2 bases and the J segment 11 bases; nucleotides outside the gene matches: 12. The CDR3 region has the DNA TGCGCCAGCAGTCAAGCGGACAGGGGACCCCCGGATGCTTTCTTT. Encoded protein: CASSQADRGPPDAFF.

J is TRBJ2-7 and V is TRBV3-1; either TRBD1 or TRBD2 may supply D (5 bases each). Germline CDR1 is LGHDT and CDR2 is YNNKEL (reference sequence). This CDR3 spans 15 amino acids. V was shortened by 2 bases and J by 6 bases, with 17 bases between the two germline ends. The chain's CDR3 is CASSQPKGFGVEQYF. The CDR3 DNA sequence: TGTGCCAGCAGCCAACCGAAGGGGTTCGGGGTCGAGCAGTACTTC.

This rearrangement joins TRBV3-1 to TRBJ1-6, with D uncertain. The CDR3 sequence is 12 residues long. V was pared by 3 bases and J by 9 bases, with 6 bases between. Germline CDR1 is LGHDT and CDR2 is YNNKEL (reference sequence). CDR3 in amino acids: CASSHQVSPLHF. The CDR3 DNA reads TGTGCCAGCAGCCACCAGGTTTCACCCCTCCACTTT.